Following are 19 T cell receptor beta chains from one sample sequenced in a study of beta chain features in type 1 diabetes. Whole-study results and caveats: TCRB CDR3s from Type 1 diabetes patients were moderately but significantly shorter in all four CD4+ subsets.

Their antigens remain unidentified. The sequenced template was cDNA made from the entire isolated RNA. Some clones are missing from TCRdb's copy, which holds only in-frame ones; the method was immunoSEQ multiplex PCR. The sample has 250,000 to 350,000 clones; around 15% are singletons. Material: naive CD4+ T cells from blood. These receptors came from a man aged 25 to 40 with type 1 diabetes.

This clone was observed a handful of times. CDR3 sequence (DNA): TGTGCCAGCAGCGTTTCCAGGGGCTCTTACGAGCAGTACTTC. This encodes CASSVSRGSYEQYF. The gene calls are TRBV9 and TRBJ2-7, with D perhaps TRBD1 (6 bases). Germline values: CDR1 SGDLS, CDR2 YYNGEE. Trimming pared 2 bases from V and 4 bases from J, leaving 13 bases between. The CDR3 covers 14 residues. The complete variable domain, with remaining parts taken from reference TRBV9 and TRBJ2-7, reads DSGVTQTPKHLITATGQRVTLRCSPRSGDLSVYWYQQSLDQGLQFLIQYYNGEERAKGNILERFSAQQFPDLHSELNLSSLELGDSALYFCASSVSRGSYEQYFGPGTRLTVT.

The rearrangement uses TRBV7-2 and TRBJ2-7, with D perhaps matching TRBD2 (6 bases). V was shortened by 1 base and J by 3 bases, with 16 bases between the two germline ends. CDR3 length: 16 residues. The V gene's germline CDR1 is SGHTA and CDR2 FQGNSA. In nucleotides, the CDR3 is TGTGCCAGCAGCTTAGACTCCAGCGGGTACGGCTACGAGCAGTACTTC. It is translated as CASSLDSSGYGYEQYF.

J is TRBJ2-3 and V is TRBV30, with D maybe TRBD1 (5 bases). Trimming stripped 3 bases from V and 0 bases from J, with 10 bases between. Germline CDR1 is GTSNPN and CDR2 is SVGIG (reference sequence). This CDR3 contains 14 residues. The CDR3 nucleotides read TGTGCCTGGAGGCAGGGCGGCAGCACAGATACGCAGTATTTT. Translated: CAWRQGGSTDTQYF.

A few counts support this clone. The chain has TRBV5-1 and TRBJ2-2; D perhaps matches TRBD1 (6 bases). The germline gives CDR1 SGHRS, CDR2 YFSETQ. The V end lost 6 bases, the J end lost 0 bases, and 15 bases lay between the germline ends. The CDR3 extends over 16 amino acids. The CDR3 nucleotides read TGCGCCAGCACCGGACAGTTAGGCGCGAACACCGGGGAGCTGTTTTTT. Amino acid sequence: CASTGQLGANTGELFF.

The chain combines TRBV27 with TRBJ2-5; D possibly corresponds to TRBD1 (5 bases). V was trimmed by 3 bases and J by 3 bases, leaving 8 bases between them. This CDR3 has 13 amino acids. Germline V gives CDR1 MNHEY, CDR2 SMNVEV (reference sequence). The CDR3 loop is CASSLIQEETQYF. The CDR3 DNA follows: TGTGCCAGCAGTTTGATACAGGAAGAGACCCAGTACTTC.

There are a few counts of this clone. Other nucleotide sequences from this sample produce the same CDR3. CDR3 protein: CASSLGTSGSTDTQYF. The CDR3 DNA reads as TGCGCCAGCAGCCTGGGGACTAGCGGGAGCACAGATACGCAGTATTTT. The V and J genes are TRBV5-1 and TRBJ2-3, with TRBD2 matching over 12 bases. The V and J ends lost 4 bases and 0 bases, in that order; junction bases with no gene match: 3. This CDR3 comprises 16 residues. From germline, CDR1 is SGHRS and CDR2 YFSETQ.

This clone was counted only a few times. This specimen includes other DNA sequences encoding the same CDR3. The chain joins TRBV4-3 to TRBJ2-5; maybe TRBD1 (6 bases). The CDR3 spans 14 residues. The ends were cut back, 0 bases at V and 5 bases at J, with 10 bases in the middle. Germline CDR1 reads LGHNA; CDR2 reads YSLEER. DNA for the CDR3: TGCGCCAGCAGCCAAGATTGGGGGCGGGAGACCCAGTACTTC. It encodes CASSQDWGRETQYF.

The chain is built from TRBV19 and TRBJ2-7, with a weak D call TRBD1 (5 bases). Germline CDR1 is LNHDA and CDR2 is SQIVND (reference sequence). The CDR3 has 14 amino acids. V was shortened by 6 bases and J by 2 bases, with 14 bases between the two germline ends. The CDR3 DNA reads TGTGCCAGTAGATCATCAGGGCCCGCCTACGAGCAGTACTTC. Translated, it gives CASRSSGPAYEQYF.

CDR3 sequence: CASSPSGGGNQPQHF. The CDR3 DNA is TGTGCCAGTAGTCCGTCAGGGGGCGGAAATCAGCCCCAGCATTTT. The J gene is TRBJ1-5, the V gene TRBV19; 8 nucleotides match TRBD1. Unmatched junction bases numbered 7, after V lost 5 bases and J lost 4 bases. The length of the CDR3 is 15 residues. The germline gives CDR1 LNHDA, CDR2 SQIVND (reference sequence).

The count of this clone is one. CDR3 bases: TGCAGCGGAAACGGGGGGTGGGAAAAACTGTTTTTT. Its translation is CSGNGGWEKLFF. The J gene is TRBJ1-4, the V gene TRBV29-1; D perhaps matches TRBD1 (5 bases). With 7 bases removed from V and 8 bases from J, the gap between germline ends came to 14 bases. This CDR3 comprises 12 residues. Looked up from germline, CDR1 is SQVTM and CDR2 is ANQGSEA.

The chain couples TRBV7-2 to TRBJ1-1; D is undetermined. Germline lookup yields CDR1 SGHTA and CDR2 FQGNSA. The V end was cut by 2 bases, the J end by 5 bases, with 9 bases between. There are 13 residues in the CDR3. DNA of the CDR3: TGTGCCAGCAGCTTATTGATCGGGACTGAAGCTTTCTTT. Protein product: CASSLLIGTEAFF.

This clone occurred a few times. DNA of the CDR3: TGCGCCAGCAGCTGGGTGGGACAGGGAGAGGATGAGCAGTTCTTC. It encodes CASSWVGQGEDEQFF. The chain couples TRBV5-1 to TRBJ2-1; 9 bases are a match to TRBD1. This CDR3 comprises 15 residues. The V and J ends lost 3 bases and 8 bases, in that order; junction bases with no gene match: 9. Germline loops: CDR1 SGHRS, CDR2 YFSETQ.

CDR3 in DNA: TGTGCCTGGAGTGAGGGGCCTGCGAACACTGAAGCTTTCTTT. Translating it yields CAWSEGPANTEAFF. The chain has TRBV30 and TRBJ1-1, with D maybe TRBD1 (5 bases). Trimming removed 1 base from V and 1 base from J, with 10 bases in between. This CDR3 has 14 residues. Germline V gene lookup returns CDR1 GTSNPN and CDR2 SVGIG (reference sequence).

The chain couples TRBV28 to TRBJ1-1, with 9 bases that match TRBD1. The CDR3 covers 14 residues. Trimming cost V 4 bases and J 4 bases; bases outside gene matches: 4. In germline, CDR1 is MDHEN, CDR2 SYDVKM. CDR3 sequence (DNA): TGTGCCAGCAGTTCTGGACAGGGGAGCACTGAAGCTTTCTTT. Amino acids: CASSSGQGSTEAFF.

This chain joins TRBV7-9 and TRBJ2-3; TRBD2 might be the D (5 bases). Trimming took off 5 bases at V and 4 bases at J, with 19 bases between the two ends. Germline V gene lookup returns CDR1 SEHNR and CDR2 FQNEAQ (reference sequence). The CDR3 is 16 residues long. For the CDR3, the DNA is TGTGCCAGCAGCCTTGGGATGGCACATAGCGCAGATACGCAGTATTTT. It encodes CASSLGMAHSADTQYF.

The CDR3 protein is CASSLGLAGEFEQFF. In nucleotides, the CDR3 is TGTGCCAGCAGCTTAGGGCTAGCGGGAGAATTTGAGCAGTTCTTC. The rearrangement joins TRBV11-2 to TRBJ2-1; 10 bases match TRBD2. Germline CDR1 SGHAT, CDR2 FQNNGV. The junction had 6 bases not matched to a gene; V was cut back by 1 base and J by 9 bases. The CDR3 contains 15 residues.

The chain combines TRBV28 with TRBJ2-7; 8 bases are shared with TRBD2. In germline, CDR1 is MDHEN, CDR2 SYDVKM. The J segment lost 2 bases and the V segment lost 7 bases, leaving 7 bases of the junction unmatched. The CDR3 is made up of 14 amino acids. CDR3 DNA sequence: TGTGCCAGCACTCTTAGCGGGACCCCCTACGAGCAGTACTTC. It codes for CASTLSGTPYEQYF.

This clone occurred a few times. The chain employs TRBV18 and TRBJ1-5; D may be TRBD1 (5 bases). V was cut by 5 bases and J by 0 bases, with 11 bases left in between. Per the germline V gene, CDR1 is KGHSH and CDR2 is LQKENI. The CDR3 runs to 15 residues. CDR3 loop: CASSDQGYSNQPQHF. In nucleotides, the CDR3 is TGTGCCAGCTCAGATCAGGGCTATAGCAATCAGCCCCAGCATTTT.

This clone was found a few times. This chain links TRBV19 with TRBJ2-1, with D perhaps matching TRBD1 (6 bases). The V end was cut by 5 bases, the J end by 10 bases, with 18 bases between. This CDR3 has 14 residues. The germline gives CDR1 LNHDA, CDR2 SQIVND (reference sequence). CDR3 sequence (DNA): TGTGCCAGTAGTTTGTACAGGGATGTCGGCGAGCAGTTCTTC. Translating gives CASSLYRDVGEQFF.